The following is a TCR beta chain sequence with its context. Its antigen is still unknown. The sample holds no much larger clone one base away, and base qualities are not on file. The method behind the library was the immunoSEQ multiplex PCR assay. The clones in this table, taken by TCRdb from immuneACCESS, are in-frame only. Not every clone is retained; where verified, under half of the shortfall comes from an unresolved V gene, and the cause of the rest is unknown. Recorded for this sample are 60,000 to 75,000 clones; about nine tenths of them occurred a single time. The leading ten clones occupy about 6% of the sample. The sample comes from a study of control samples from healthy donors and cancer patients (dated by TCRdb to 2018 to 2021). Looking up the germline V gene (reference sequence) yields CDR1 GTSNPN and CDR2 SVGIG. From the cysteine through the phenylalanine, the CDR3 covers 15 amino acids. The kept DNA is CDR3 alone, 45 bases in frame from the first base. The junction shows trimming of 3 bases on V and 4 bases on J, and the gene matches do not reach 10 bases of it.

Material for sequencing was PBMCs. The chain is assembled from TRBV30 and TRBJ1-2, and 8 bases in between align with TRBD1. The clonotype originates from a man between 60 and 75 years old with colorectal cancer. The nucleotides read TGTGCCTGGAGCAATGCAGGGGGCCTTAGCTATGGCTACACCTTC. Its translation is CAWSNAGGLSYGYTF.